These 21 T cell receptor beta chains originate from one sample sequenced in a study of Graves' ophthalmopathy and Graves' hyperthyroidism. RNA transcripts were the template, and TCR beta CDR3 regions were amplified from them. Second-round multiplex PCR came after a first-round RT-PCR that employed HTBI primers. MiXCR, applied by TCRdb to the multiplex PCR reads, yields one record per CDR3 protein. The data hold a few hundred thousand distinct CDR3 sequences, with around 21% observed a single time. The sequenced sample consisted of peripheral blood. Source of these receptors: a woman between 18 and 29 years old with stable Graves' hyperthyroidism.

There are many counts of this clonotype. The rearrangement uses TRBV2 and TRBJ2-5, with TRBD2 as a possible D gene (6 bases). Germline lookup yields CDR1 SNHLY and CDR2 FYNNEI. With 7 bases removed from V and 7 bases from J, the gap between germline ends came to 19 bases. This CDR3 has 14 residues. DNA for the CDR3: TGTGCCAGCACCACTGACCCGTTCGGGGGGACCCAGTACTTC. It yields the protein CASTTDPFGGTQYF.

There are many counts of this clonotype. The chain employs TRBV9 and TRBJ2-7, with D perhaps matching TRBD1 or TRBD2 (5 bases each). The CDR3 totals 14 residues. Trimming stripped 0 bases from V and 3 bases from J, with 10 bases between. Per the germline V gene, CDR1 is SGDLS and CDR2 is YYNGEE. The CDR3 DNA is TGTGCCAGCAGCGTAGGGGTGGGGGACTACGAGCAGTACTTC. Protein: CASSVGVGDYEQYF.

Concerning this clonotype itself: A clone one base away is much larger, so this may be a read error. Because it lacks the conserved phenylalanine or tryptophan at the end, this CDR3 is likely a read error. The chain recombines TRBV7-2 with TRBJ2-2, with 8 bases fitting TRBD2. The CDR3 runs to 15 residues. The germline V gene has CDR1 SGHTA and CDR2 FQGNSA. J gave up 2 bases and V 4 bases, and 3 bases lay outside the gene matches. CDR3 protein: CASSSGLANTGELFL. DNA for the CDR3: TGTGCCAGCAGCTCAGGACTAGCCAACACCGGGGAGCTGTTTTTG.

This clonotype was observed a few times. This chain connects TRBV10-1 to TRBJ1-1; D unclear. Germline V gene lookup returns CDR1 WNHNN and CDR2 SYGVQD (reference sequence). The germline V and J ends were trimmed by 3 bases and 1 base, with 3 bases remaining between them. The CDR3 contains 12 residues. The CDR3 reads CASSDENTEAFF. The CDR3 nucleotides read TGCGCCAGCAGTGATGAGAACACTGAAGCTTTCTTT.

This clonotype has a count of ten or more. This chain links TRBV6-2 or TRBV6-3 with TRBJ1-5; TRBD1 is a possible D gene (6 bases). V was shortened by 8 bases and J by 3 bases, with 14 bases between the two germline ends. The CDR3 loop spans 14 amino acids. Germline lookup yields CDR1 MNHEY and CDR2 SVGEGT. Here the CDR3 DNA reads TGTGCCAGCTCTGGGGGGCCCGCCAATCAGCCCCAGCATTTT. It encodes CASSGGPANQPQHF.

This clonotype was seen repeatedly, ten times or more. CDR3 nucleotide sequence: TGCAGTGCCCTTCGGACAGGGGGCGCTAATCATGGCTACACCTTC. This codes for CSALRTGGANHGYTF. V usage is TRBV20-1 and J usage is TRBJ1-2; 11 nucleotides align to TRBD1. V was clipped by 6 bases and J by 6 bases; unmatched bases: 12. The CDR3 extends over 15 amino acids. Germline CDR1 and CDR2: DFQATT and SNEGSKA (reference sequence).

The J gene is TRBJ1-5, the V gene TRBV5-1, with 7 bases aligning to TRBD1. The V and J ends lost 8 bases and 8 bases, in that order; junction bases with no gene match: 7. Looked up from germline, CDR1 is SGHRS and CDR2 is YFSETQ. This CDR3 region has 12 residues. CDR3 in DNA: TGCGCCAGTGACAGGGTTCTGAAGCCCCAGCATTTT. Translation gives CASDRVLKPQHF.

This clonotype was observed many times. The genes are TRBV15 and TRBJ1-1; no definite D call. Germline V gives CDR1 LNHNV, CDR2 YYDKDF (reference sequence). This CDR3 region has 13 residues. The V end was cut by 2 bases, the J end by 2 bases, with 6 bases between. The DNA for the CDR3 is TGTGCCACCAGCAGAACGTCAAACACTGAAGCTTTCTTT. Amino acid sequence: CATSRTSNTEAFF.

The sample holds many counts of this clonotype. CDR3 sequence reads: CSPGLQETQYF. The CDR3 bases are TGCAGTCCGGGCCTTCAAGAGACCCAGTACTTC. The chain combines TRBV20-1 with TRBJ2-5; no definite D call. V was shortened by 8 bases and J by 2 bases, with 9 bases between the two germline ends. The germline gives CDR1 DFQATT, CDR2 SNEGSKA (reference sequence). The CDR3 covers 11 residues.

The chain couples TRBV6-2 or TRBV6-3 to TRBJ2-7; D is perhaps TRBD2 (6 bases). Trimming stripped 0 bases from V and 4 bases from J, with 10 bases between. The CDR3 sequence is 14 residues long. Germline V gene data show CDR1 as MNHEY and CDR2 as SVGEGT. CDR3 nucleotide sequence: TGTGCCAGCAGTTACTCCGGGACTCTATACGAGCAGTACGTC. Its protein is CASSYSGTLYEQYV.

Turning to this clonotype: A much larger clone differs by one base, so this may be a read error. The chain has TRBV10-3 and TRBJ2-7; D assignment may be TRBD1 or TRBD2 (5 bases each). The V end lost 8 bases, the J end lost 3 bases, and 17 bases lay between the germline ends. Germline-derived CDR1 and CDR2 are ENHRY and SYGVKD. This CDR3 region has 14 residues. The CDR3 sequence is CAIWHGTTVYEQYF. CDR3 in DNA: TGTGCCATCTGGCACGGGACCACGGTCTACGAGCAGTACTTC.

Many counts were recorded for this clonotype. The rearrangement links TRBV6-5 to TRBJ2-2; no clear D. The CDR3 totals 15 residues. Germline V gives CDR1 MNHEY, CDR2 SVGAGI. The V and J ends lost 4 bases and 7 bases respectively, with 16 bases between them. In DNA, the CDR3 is TGTGCCAGCAGTTTCTTGGACGTCGTGGGCGGGGAGCTGTTTTTT. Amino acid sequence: CASSFLDVVGGELFF.

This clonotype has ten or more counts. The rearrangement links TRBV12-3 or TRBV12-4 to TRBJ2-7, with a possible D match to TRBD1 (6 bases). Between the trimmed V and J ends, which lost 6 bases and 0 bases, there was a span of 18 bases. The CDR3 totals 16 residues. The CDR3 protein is CASSNPDRKHSYEQYF. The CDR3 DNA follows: TGTGCCAGCAGCAACCCGGACAGAAAACACTCCTACGAGCAGTACTTC.

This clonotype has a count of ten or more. In DNA form, the CDR3 reads TGTGCCATCAGTGAGCCATCCTGGACAGGGGATGGCTACACCTTC. Protein product: CAISEPSWTGDGYTF. V and J are TRBV10-3 and TRBJ1-2; 9 bases line up with TRBD1. The CDR3 sequence is 15 residues long. Germline assignment: CDR1 ENHRY and CDR2 SYGVKD. With 2 bases clipped from V and 6 bases from J, the junction kept 7 bases outside the gene matches.

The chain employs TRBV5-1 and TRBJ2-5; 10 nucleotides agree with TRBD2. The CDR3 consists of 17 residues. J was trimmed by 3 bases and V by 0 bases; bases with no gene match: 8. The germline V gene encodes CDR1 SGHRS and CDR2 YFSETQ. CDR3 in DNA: TGCGCCAGCAGCTTGGGTCTAGCGGGAGTTGTCGAAGAGACCCAGTACTTC. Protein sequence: CASSLGLAGVVEETQYF.

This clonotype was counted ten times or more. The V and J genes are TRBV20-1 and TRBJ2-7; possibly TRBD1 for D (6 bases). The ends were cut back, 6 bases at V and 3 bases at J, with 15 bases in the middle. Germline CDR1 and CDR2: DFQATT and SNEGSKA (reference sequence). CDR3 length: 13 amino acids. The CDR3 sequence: CSASRGQIYEQYF. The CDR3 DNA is TGCAGTGCAAGCCGAGGACAGATCTACGAGCAGTACTTC.

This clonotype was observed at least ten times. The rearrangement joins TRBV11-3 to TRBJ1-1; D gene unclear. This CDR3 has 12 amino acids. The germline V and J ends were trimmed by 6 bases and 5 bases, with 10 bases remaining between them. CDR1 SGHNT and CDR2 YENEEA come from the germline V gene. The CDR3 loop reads CASRRPGTEAFF. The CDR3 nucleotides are TGTGCCAGCAGGAGACCGGGAACTGAAGCTTTCTTT.

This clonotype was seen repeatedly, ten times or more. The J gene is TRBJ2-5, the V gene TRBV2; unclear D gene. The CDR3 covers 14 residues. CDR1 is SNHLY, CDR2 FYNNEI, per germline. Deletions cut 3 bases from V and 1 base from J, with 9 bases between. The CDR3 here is CASSEQGIQETQYF. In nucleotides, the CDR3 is TGTGCCAGCAGTGAGCAAGGGATCCAAGAGACCCAGTACTTC.

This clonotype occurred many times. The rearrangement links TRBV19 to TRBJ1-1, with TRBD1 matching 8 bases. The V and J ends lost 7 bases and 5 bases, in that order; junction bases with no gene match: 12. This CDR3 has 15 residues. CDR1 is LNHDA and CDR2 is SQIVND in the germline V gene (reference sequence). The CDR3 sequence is CASTGTGGIWTEAFF. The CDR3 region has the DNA TGTGCCAGTACCGGGACAGGTGGGATTTGGACTGAAGCTTTCTTT.

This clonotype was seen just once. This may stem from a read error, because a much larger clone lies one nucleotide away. The CDR3 sequence: CSVTWDRAFGEAFF. The CDR3 DNA reads TGCAGTGTCACCTGGGACAGGGCATTCGGTGAAGCTTTCTTT. The J gene is TRBJ1-1, the V gene TRBV20-1; 9 nucleotides line up with TRBD1. V was clipped by 7 bases and J by 7 bases; unmatched bases: 13. Germline loops: CDR1 DFQATT, CDR2 SNEGSKA (reference sequence). This CDR3 is built from 14 residues.

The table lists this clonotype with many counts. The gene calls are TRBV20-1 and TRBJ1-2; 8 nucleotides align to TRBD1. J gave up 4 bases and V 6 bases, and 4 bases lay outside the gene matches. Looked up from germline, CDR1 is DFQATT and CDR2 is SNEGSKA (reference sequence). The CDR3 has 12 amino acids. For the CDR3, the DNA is TGCAGTGCCCGTACAGGGGGCTATGGCTACACCTTC. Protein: CSARTGGYGYTF.